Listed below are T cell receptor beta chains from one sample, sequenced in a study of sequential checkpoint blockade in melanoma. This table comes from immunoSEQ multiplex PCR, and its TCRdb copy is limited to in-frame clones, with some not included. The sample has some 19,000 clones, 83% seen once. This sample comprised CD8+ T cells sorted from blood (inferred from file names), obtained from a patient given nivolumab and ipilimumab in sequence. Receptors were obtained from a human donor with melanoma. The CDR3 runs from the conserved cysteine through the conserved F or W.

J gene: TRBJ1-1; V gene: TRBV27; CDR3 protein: CASRIGSGGGAFF
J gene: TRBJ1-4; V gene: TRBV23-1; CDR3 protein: CASSQPGRRGEKLFF
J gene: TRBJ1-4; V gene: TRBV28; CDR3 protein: CASSLPGGGEKLFF
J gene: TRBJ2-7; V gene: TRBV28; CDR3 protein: CASSFYTGDEQYF
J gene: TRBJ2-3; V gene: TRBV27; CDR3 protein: CASSPPSDTQYF
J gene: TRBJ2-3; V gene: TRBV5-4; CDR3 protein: CASSLGRGMADTQYF
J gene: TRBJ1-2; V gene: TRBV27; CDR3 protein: CASSLQGGSYYGYTF
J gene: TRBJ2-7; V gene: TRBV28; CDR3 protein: CASSSPIYHSGVKLYEQYF
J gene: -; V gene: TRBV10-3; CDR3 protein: CATRDSSSYEQYF
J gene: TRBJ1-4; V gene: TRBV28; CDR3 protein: CASSLSGQGTPEEEKLFF
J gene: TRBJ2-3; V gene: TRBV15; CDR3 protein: CATSGGAGDTQYF
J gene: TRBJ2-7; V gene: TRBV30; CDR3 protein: CAWRGGRDEQYF
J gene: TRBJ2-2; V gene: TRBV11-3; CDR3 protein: CASRPGSGELFF
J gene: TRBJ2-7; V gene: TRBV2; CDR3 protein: CASSQTGGDLYEQYF
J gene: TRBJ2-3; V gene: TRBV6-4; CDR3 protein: CASSDSASGSTDTQYF
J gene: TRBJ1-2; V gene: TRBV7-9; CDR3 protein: CASSFRVDSYTF
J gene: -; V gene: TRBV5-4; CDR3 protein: CASSRDGTSGGALYEQYF
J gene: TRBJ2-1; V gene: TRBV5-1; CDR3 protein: CASSPSGGAFHNEQFF
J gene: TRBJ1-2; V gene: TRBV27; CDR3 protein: CASSHSGQGGSGYTF
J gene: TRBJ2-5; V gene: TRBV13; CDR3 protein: CASSSAGEGKTQYF
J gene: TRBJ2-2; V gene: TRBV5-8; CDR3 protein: CASSLGLQLPTGELFF
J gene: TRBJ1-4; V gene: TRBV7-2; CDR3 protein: CASSLNGGVYEKLFF
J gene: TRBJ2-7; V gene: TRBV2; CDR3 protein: CASSEAGFNYEQYF
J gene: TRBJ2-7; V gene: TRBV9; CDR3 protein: CASSVTWTSYEQYF
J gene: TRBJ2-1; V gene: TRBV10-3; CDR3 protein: CAISGTPREYNEQFF
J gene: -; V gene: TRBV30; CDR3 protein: CAWNRDRHVYEQYF
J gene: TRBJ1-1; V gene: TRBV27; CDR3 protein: CASSLTTGSNTEAFF
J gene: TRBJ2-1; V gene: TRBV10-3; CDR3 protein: CAISESEGYNEQFF
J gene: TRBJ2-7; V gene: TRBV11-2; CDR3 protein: CASSPGLAYEQYF
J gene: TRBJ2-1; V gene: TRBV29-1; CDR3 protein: CSVGSSGRNNEQFF
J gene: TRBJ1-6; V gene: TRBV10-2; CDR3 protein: CASSQGSPYNSPLHF
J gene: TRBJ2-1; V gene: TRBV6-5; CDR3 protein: CASSAGTGYNEQFF
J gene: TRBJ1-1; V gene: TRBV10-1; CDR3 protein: CASSARENTEAFF
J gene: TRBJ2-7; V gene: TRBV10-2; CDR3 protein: CASSEEAVREQYF
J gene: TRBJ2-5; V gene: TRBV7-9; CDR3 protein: CASSLARTGGGETQYF
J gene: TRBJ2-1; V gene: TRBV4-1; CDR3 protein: CASSQSGASYNEQFF
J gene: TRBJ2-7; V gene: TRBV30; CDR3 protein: CAWSVPDRGRREQYF
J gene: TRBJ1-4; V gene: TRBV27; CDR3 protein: CATSDRGDEKLFF
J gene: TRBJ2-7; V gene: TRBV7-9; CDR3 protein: CASSSGTSGYEQYF
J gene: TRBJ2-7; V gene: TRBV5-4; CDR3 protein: CASSLGTNFYEQYF
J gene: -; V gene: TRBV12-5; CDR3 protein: CASGSRGYEQYF
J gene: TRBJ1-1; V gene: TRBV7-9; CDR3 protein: CASSQGTEAFF
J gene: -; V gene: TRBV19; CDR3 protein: CASSGSGTGFHEQYF
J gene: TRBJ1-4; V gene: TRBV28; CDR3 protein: CASTVRGAEEKLFF
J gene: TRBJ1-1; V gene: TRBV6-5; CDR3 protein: CASSSDRAPEAFF
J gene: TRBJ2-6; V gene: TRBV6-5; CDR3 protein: CASRAGQGVLNVLTF